Listed below are T cell receptor beta chains from one sample, sequenced in a study of regulatory T cells in long-lasting Graves disease. MiXCR, run by TCRdb on the multiplex PCR reads, gives a single entry per CDR3 protein. This sample has about 660,000 distinct CDR3 sequences, with approximately 29% found just once. Sequenced here: peripheral blood mononuclear cells (PBMCs), sampled when the disease was refractory, from a patient treated with antithyroid drugs. Receptors originate from a female donor with Graves disease. The CDR3 runs from the conserved cysteine through the conserved F or W. A D gene is named only where the DNA matches it firmly. Not every row has a clone size; where given, it reads once, few, many or a size class.

cdr3_aa | cdr3_nt | clone_size | cdr3_length | j_call | d_call | v_call
CASSYATLQGLNTEAFF | TGTGCCAGCAGTTACGCCACGTTACAGGGGTTGAACACTGAAGCTTTCTTT | many | 17 | TRBJ1-1 | TRBD1 | TRBV6-5
CASSRPRSAGGPSYNEQFF | TGTGCCAGCAGCCGACCCCGCTCTGCGGGAGGGCCCTCCTACAATGAGCAGTTCTTC | - | 19 | TRBJ2-1 | TRBD2 | TRBV7-2
CAWGTGQGWQPQHF | TGTGCCTGGGGAACGGGACAGGGTTGGCAGCCCCAGCATTTT | - | 14 | TRBJ1-5 | TRBD1 | TRBV30
CASSLGGQGSNEQFF | TGCGCCAGCAGCTTGGGCGGACAGGGTAGCAATGAGCAGTTCTTC | once | 15 | TRBJ2-1 | TRBD1 | TRBV5-1
CAWSVGWEQPQHF | TGTGCCTGGAGTGTGGGGTGGGAACAGCCCCAGCATTTT | few | 13 | TRBJ1-5 | - | TRBV30
CAWSVDGATNEKLFF | TGTGCCTGGAGTGTAGACGGGGCGACTAATGAAAAACTGTTTTTT | - | 15 | TRBJ1-4 | - | TRBV30
CSARDDSSAKNIQYF | TGCAGTGCTAGAGATGACAGTTCGGCCAAAAACATTCAGTACTTC | - | 15 | TRBJ2-4 | - | TRBV20-1
CASSLLGAKFYEQYF | TGTGCCAGCAGCCTCCTTGGGGCAAAATTCTACGAGCAGTACTTC | few | 15 | TRBJ2-7 | - | TRBV3-1
CSARDLRYTEAFF | TGCAGTGCTAGAGATCTTAGGTACACTGAAGCTTTCTTT | - | 13 | TRBJ1-1 | - | TRBV20-1
CATSSWELFF | TGTGCCACCAGTAGCTGGGAGCTGTTTTTT | - | 10 | TRBJ2-2 | - | TRBV24-1
CASSKGDRGNYGYTF | TGTGCCAGCAGCAAGGGGGACAGGGGCAACTATGGCTACACCTTC | - | 15 | TRBJ1-2 | TRBD1 | TRBV27
CATSRVGLGVHYGYTF | TGTGCCACCAGCAGAGTTGGGTTAGGGGTCCACTATGGCTACACCTTC | few | 16 | TRBJ1-2 | - | TRBV15
CSARKAGARYEQYF | TGCAGTGCTAGAAAGGCAGGGGCACGCTACGAGCAGTACTTC | few | 14 | TRBJ2-7 | - | TRBV20-1
CASSLGEPYGYTF | TGTGCCAGTAGTTTGGGGGAACCATATGGCTACACCTTC | - | 13 | TRBJ1-2 | - | TRBV19
CSATEGLTEAFF | TGCAGTGCTACAGAGGGTCTGACTGAAGCTTTCTTT | few | 12 | TRBJ1-1 | - | TRBV20-1
CSVAQSGANVLTF | TGCAGCGTTGCACAGTCTGGGGCCAACGTCCTGACTTTC | - | 13 | TRBJ2-6 | - | TRBV29-1
CAISVAGNQETQYF | TGTGCCATCAGTGTAGCGGGTAATCAAGAGACCCAGTACTTC | many | 14 | TRBJ2-5 | TRBD2 | TRBV10-3
CATSDSSRGTGELFF | TGTGCCACCAGTGATTCTTCGCGGGGCACCGGGGAGCTGTTTTTT | - | 15 | TRBJ2-2 | - | TRBV24-1
CASSESDFPLNTEAFF | TGCGCCAGCAGTGAGTCGGACTTCCCATTGAACACTGAAGCTTTCTTT | - | 16 | TRBJ1-1 | - | TRBV10-1
CASSRGGDEQFF | TGTGCCAGCAGCCGCGGGGGGGATGAGCAGTTCTTC | once | 12 | TRBJ2-1 | TRBD2 | TRBV6-2/TRBV6-3
CASTTFREKLFF | TGTGCCAGCACCACTTTTAGAGAAAAACTGTTTTTT | few | 12 | TRBJ1-4 | - | TRBV12-3/TRBV12-4
CSVANDRAATYGYTF | TGCAGCGTTGCTAATGACAGGGCGGCGACCTATGGCTACACCTTC | - | 15 | TRBJ1-2 | TRBD1 | TRBV29-1
CASRAPVTNTEAFF | TGTGCCAGCAGGGCACCGGTGACGAACACTGAAGCTTTCTTT | many | 14 | TRBJ1-1 | - | TRBV2
CSSTNAWGGDGYTF | TGCAGTTCGACGAATGCGTGGGGGGGTGATGGCTACACCTTC | once | 14 | TRBJ1-2 | - | TRBV20-1
CASSLLDRGEPQHF | TGTGCCAGCAGTCTCCTAGACAGGGGGGAACCCCAGCATTTT | - | 14 | TRBJ1-5 | TRBD1 | TRBV28
CASSQIPGSSTEAFF | TGTGCCAGCAGTCAAATCCCTGGTTCGAGCACTGAAGCTTTCTTT | - | 15 | TRBJ1-1 | - | TRBV28
CASSGASSPRHEQYF | TGTGCCAGCAGTGGGGCGTCTAGCCCCCGCCACGAGCAGTACTTC | - | 15 | TRBJ2-7 | - | TRBV27
CASKLGQKNYGYTF | TGTGCCAGCAAACTGGGACAGAAGAACTATGGCTACACCTTC | - | 14 | TRBJ1-2 | TRBD1 | TRBV27
CATRTPGETQYF | TGTGCCACCAGGACTCCTGGGGAGACCCAGTACTTC | - | 12 | TRBJ2-5 | - | TRBV19
CASGLGREQVQFF | TGTGCTAGTGGTTTGGGCCGGGAGCAGGTGCAGTTCTTC | once | 13 | TRBJ2-1 | - | TRBV12-5
CVSSYLDRGWETQYF | TGTGTCAGCAGTTACTTGGACAGGGGGTGGGAGACCCAGTACTTC | once | 15 | TRBJ2-5 | TRBD1 | TRBV6-2/TRBV6-3
CASSLTSGHTGELFF | TGTGCCAGCAGCTTAACTAGCGGACATACCGGGGAGCTGTTTTTT | - | 15 | TRBJ2-2 | TRBD2 | TRBV7-9
CASSSYSGLRGNEQFF | TGTGCCAGCAGTTCGTATAGCGGCCTGCGGGGCAATGAGCAGTTCTTC | - | 16 | TRBJ2-1 | - | TRBV28
CASSLGARAGAQYF | TGTGCCAGCAGCTTAGGGGCCCGAGCAGGCGCCCAGTACTTC | few | 14 | TRBJ2-5 | - | TRBV7-2
CASSLSRHPSMDTEAFF | TGTGCCAGCAGTTTATCGAGGCACCCCAGTATGGACACTGAAGCTTTCTTT | few | 17 | TRBJ1-1 | - | TRBV27